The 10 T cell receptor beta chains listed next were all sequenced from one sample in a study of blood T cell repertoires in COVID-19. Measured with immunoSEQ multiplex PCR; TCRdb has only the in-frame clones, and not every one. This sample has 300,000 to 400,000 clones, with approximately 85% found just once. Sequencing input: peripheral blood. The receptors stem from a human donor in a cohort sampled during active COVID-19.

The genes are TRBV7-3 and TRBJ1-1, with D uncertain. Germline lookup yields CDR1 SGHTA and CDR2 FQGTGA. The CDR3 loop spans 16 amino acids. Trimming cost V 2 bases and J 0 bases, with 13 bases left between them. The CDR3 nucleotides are TGTGCCAGCAGCTTAGGGCAACCACGGATGAACACTGAAGCTTTCTTT. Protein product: CASSLGQPRMNTEAFF. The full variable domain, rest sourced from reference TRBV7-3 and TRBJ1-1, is GAGVSQTPSNKVTEKGKYVELRCDPISGHTALYWYRQSLGQGPEFLIYFQGTGAADDSGLPNDRFFAVRPEGSVSTLKIQRTERGDSAVYLCASSLGQPRMNTEAFFGQGTRLTVV.

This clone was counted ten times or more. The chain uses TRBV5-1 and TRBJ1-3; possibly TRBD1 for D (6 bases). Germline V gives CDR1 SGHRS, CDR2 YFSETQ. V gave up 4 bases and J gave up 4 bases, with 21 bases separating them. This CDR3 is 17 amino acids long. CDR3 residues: CASSDRAWGQGGNTIYF. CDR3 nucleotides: TGCGCCAGCAGCGATCGGGCGTGGGGGCAAGGGGGAAACACCATATATTTT.

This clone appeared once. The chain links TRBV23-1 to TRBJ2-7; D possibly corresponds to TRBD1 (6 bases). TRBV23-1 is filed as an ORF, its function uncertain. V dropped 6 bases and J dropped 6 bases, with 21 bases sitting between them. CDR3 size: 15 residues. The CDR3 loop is CASRPRDTLRREQYF. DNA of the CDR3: TGCGCCAGCAGACCCCGGGACACCCTAAGACGCGAGCAGTACTTC.

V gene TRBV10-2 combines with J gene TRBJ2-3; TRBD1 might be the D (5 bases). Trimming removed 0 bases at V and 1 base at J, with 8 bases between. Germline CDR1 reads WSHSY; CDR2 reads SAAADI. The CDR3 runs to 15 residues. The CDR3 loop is CASSESVGGTDTQYF. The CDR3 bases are TGCGCCAGCAGTGAGTCCGTAGGGGGCACAGATACGCAGTATTTT.

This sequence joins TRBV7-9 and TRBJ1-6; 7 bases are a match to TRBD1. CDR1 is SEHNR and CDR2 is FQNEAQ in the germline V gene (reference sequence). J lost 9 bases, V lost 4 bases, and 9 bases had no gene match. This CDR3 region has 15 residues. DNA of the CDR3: TGTGCCAGCAGCTCCCGGACAGGCAGTGGTTCACCCCTCCACTTT. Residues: CASSSRTGSGSPLHF. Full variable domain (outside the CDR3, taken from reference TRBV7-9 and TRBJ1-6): DTGVSQNPRHKITKRGQNVTFRCDPISEHNRLYWYRQTLGQGPEFLTYFQNEAQLEKSRLLSDRFSAERPKGSFSTLEIQRTEQGDSAMYLCASSSRTGSGSPLHFGNGTRLTVT.

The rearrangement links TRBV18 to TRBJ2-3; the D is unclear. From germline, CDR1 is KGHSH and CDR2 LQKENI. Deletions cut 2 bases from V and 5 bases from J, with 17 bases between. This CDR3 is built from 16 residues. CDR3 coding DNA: TGTGCCAGCTCACCAACGGCGCGACAACGCCGAGATACGCAGTATTTT. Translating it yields CASSPTARQRRDTQYF.

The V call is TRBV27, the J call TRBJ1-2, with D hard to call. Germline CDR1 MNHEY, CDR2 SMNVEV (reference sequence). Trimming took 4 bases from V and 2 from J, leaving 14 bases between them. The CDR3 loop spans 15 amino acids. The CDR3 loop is CASSYRGGLNYGYTF. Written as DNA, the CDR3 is TGTGCCAGCAGTTACCGTGGAGGGCTAAACTATGGCTACACCTTC.

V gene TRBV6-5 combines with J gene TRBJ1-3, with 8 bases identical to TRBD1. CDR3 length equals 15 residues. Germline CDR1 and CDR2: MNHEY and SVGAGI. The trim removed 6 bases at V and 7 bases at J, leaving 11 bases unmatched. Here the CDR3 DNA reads TGTGCCAGCAGAGGAACGACAGGGGCGAGGAACACCATATATTTT. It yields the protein CASRGTTGARNTIYF.

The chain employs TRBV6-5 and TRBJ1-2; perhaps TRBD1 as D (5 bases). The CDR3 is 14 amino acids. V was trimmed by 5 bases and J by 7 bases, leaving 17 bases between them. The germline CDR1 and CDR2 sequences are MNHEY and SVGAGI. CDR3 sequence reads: CASSPGYQGTGYTF. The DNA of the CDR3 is TGTGCCAGCAGTCCAGGGTATCAAGGAACTGGCTACACCTTC.

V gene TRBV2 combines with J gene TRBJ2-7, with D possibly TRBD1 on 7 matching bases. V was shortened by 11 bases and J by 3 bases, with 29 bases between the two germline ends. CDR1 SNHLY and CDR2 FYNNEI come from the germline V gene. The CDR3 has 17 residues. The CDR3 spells CAGRRGQERGGFYEQYF. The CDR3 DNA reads TGTGCCGGGCGAAGAGGACAGGAGAGGGGAGGTTTCTACGAGCAGTACTTC.